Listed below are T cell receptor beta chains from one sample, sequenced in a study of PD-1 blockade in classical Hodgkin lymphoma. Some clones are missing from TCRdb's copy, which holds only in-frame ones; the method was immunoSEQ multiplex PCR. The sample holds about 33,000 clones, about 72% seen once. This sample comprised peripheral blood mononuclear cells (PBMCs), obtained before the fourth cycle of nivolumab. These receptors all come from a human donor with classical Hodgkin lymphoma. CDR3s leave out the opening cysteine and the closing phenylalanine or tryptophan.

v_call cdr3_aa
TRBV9 ASSEGQGVATNEKLF
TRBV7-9 ASSLLPGLAGGSTDTQY
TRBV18 ASRDGNTEAF
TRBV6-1 AIRDRGVYEQY
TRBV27 ASALGGSGETQY
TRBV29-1 SVVVSYEQY
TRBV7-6 ASSSSPSAEQY
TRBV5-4 ASSSGRAEQY
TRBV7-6 ASDGGLGAEQF
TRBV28 ASRLAGEVYGQY
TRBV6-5 ASSYSGTGKAETQY
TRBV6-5 ASSYARGNEQF
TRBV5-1 ASRLELGVYEQY
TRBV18 ASSRSDKYEQY
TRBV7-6 ASSLFRDRPYEQY
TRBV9 ASSPRRLAGHNEQF
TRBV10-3 AISPAGGGAKYTEAF
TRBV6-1 ASSGYGAYAGGNEQF
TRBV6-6 ASNGQGAF
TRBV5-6 ASSSDRETQY
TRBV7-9 ASSSTTGRSTQY